The TCR beta chain described here comes from a study of CD8 T cells in ankylosing spondylitis (dated by TCRdb to the late 2010s). Broadly, across the study: T cell receptor beta repertoires were profiled in healthy donors and ankylosing spondylitis patients so that disease-linked TCR variants could be found. The full study cohort comprised 20 to 30 ankylosing spondylitis patients and 85 to 120 healthy donors. Samples of peripheral blood were taken, and for ankylosing spondylitis patients, synovial fluid was collected as well. Study-wide conclusions, independent of this receptor: A CD8+ phenotype was shown by the disease-linked clones, which were found at relatively low frequencies in peripheral blood. According to the report, matched synovial fluid samples from ankylosing spondylitis patients were significantly enriched for the disease-linked clones. A TCR beta motif of several highly homologous amino acid variants appeared characteristic of blood from ankylosing spondylitis patients. Some motif variants had previously been reported in the synovial fluid and blood of reactive arthritis patients, which suggests shared mechanisms of disease initiation.

A note on this clonotype: This clone's antigen is unknown. It has no much larger one-base neighbor in the sample; base qualities were not kept.

The sequencer listed for this sample is Illumina HiSeq 2500. TCR beta libraries were prepared by quantitative 5'-RACE with molecular barcodes. Per the original workflow: A new computational method, built on a probabilistic model of VDJ rearrangement, was used to identify disease-linked TCR variants. TCRdb cleaned the public reads at Q25 with fastp, built clones with MiXCR and kept in-frame beta chains. Here each entry gathers all rows of one CDR3 protein and keeps the most common genes and DNA. It is TCRdb's table, rather than the study itself, that gives the V and J calls and clone size. The sample contains some 140,000 distinct CDR3 sequences, 15% to 20% of them found a single time. The biggest ten clones account for roughly a third of the sample. Sequences were obtained from blood, either unsorted or a sorted T cell fraction (not recorded which). The TCR originated in a male donor with ankylosing spondylitis.

Here is the DNA: TGTGCCAGCAGCGCGGGACTAGCGGGAGGGCCATGGGATGAGCAGTTCTTC. Translated, it gives CASSAGLAGGPWDEQFF. The rearranged chain carries TRBV9 and TRBJ2-1, and 16 bases in between align with TRBD2. The CDR3 sequence holds 17 residues, the cysteine and phenylalanine included. Only the CDR3 part of the read is kept: 51 bases, read in frame from the first base. Sequences SGDLS (CDR1) and YYNGEE (CDR2) are obtained from the germline V gene. V and J are trimmed by 3 bases and 8 bases, and the gene matches miss 8 bases of the junction.